This passage covers 26 T cell receptor beta chains from one sample sequenced in a study of blood T cell repertoires in COVID-19. Sequencing used immunoSEQ multiplex PCR; TCRdb keeps in-frame clones, though not all of them. Here the sample spans roughly 400,000 clones, less than 95% being singletons. Sequences were obtained from PBMCs or T cells enriched from blood (not recorded which). The receptor source for this set is a man in his late teens or twenties who had recovered from COVID-19.

This chain joins TRBV9 and TRBJ1-3; no firm D call. Germline CDR1 reads SGDLS; CDR2 reads YYNGEE. The CDR3 covers 15 residues. V lost 0 bases and J lost 0, with 7 bases in between. The CDR3 region is CASSVVPGSGNTIYF. Written as DNA, the CDR3 is TGTGCCAGCAGCGTAGTTCCCGGCTCTGGAAACACCATATATTTT.

This clone was recorded a few times. The CDR3 reads CASSIEDRGYQPQHF. CDR3 bases: TGTGCCAGTAGTATAGAGGACAGGGGCTATCAGCCCCAGCATTTT. The V call is TRBV19, the J call TRBJ1-5; 9 bases match TRBD1. V lost 0 bases to trimming and J lost 5 bases; unmatched junction nucleotides: 2. Looked up from germline, CDR1 is LNHDA and CDR2 is SQIVND (reference sequence). The CDR3 has 15 amino acids.

The V and J genes are TRBV6-5 and TRBJ2-1; D gene uncertain. The CDR3 consists of 14 residues. Germline V gene data show CDR1 as MNHEY and CDR2 as SVGAGI. Trimming removed 0 bases at V and 3 bases at J, with 6 bases between. CDR3 nucleotides: TGTGCCAGCAGTTACTCGGGCCTCTACAATGAGCAGTTCTTC. It codes for CASSYSGLYNEQFF.

The CDR3 loop reads CASSMQGPGFEAFF. The CDR3 region has the DNA TGTGCCAGCAGCATGCAGGGGCCCGGATTTGAAGCTTTCTTT. The V call is TRBV11-3, the J call TRBJ1-1; perhaps TRBD1 as D (6 bases). The germline V gene has CDR1 SGHNT and CDR2 YENEEA. This CDR3 has 14 residues. The V gene lost 5 bases and the J gene lost 7 bases, with 17 bases spanning the gap. Full variable domain (remainder filled in from reference TRBV11-3 and TRBJ1-1): EAGVVQSPRYKIIEKKQPVAFWCNPISGHNTLYWYLQNLGQGPELLIRYENEEAVDDSQLPKDRFSAERLKGVDSTLKIQPAELGDSAVYLCASSMQGPGFEAFFGQGTRLTVV.

V is TRBV2 and J is TRBJ1-2, with D unresolved. Germline V gene lookup returns CDR1 SNHLY and CDR2 FYNNEI. This CDR3 comprises 13 residues. Trimming cost V 3 bases and J 4 bases, with 9 bases left between them. The CDR3: CASSDIEPYGYTF. The DNA of the CDR3 is TGTGCCAGCAGTGATATAGAACCCTATGGCTACACCTTC.

This chain uses TRBV29-1 with TRBJ1-1; 7 nucleotides match TRBD1. V was pared by 6 bases and J by 1 base, with 5 bases of the junction left unmatched. Germline V gives CDR1 SQVTM, CDR2 ANQGSEA. The CDR3 has 13 residues. The CDR3 DNA reads TGCAGCGTAACAGGGGTTGGGAACACTGAAGCTTTCTTT. The encoded protein is CSVTGVGNTEAFF.

This clone was detected once. The chain joins TRBV21-1 to TRBJ2-2; TRBD1, the D gene given by the table, was not confirmed from the DNA. TRBV21-1 has pseudogene status. The CDR3 has 15 amino acids. This CDR3 is CASSDPGHNTGELFF. The CDR3 region has the DNA TGTGCCAGCAGCGACCCGGGACACAACACCGGGGAGCTGTTTTTT.

The gene calls are TRBV7-9 and TRBJ2-1, with TRBD2 identical over 7 bases. CDR1 and CDR2 from the germline V gene are SEHNR and FQNEAQ (reference sequence). V shed 5 bases and J 5 bases; nucleotides not matched to a gene: 9. The CDR3 spans 15 residues. This CDR3 is CASSHRTSEDNEQFF. As DNA, the CDR3 is TGTGCCAGCAGCCATAGAACTAGCGAGGACAATGAGCAGTTCTTC.

V gene TRBV6-5 combines with J gene TRBJ1-5; no clear D gene. The germline gives CDR1 MNHEY, CDR2 SVGAGI. This CDR3 has 15 residues. The germline V and J ends were trimmed by 4 bases and 6 bases, with 16 bases remaining between them. Here the CDR3 DNA reads TGTGCCAGCAGTTCGACCGGACTTAGCCTTCAGCCCCAGCATTTT. Translating it yields CASSSTGLSLQPQHF.

The chain couples TRBV10-1 to TRBJ1-1, with a weak D call TRBD1 (6 bases). The germline V and J ends were trimmed by 6 bases and 6 bases, with 17 bases remaining between them. This CDR3 comprises 14 residues. Germline CDR1 WNHNN, CDR2 SYGVQD (reference sequence). As DNA, the CDR3 is TGCGCCAGCAGCCCATCTACAGGGTCCCCTGAAGCTTTCTTT. Its translation: CASSPSTGSPEAFF.

The J gene is TRBJ2-2, the V gene TRBV9; 9 bases agree with TRBD1. This CDR3 region has 16 residues. The V gene end was trimmed by 0 bases and the J gene end by 4 bases; junction bases not matched to a gene: 4. Germline V gene lookup returns CDR1 SGDLS and CDR2 YYNGEE. CDR3 sequence: CASSVEGQGSTGELFF. The DNA for the CDR3 is TGTGCCAGCAGCGTAGAGGGACAGGGTTCCACCGGGGAGCTGTTTTTT.

CDR3 nucleotide sequence: TGTGCCAGTCACCGGGGGAGGGAAGCTTTCTTT. It is translated as CASHRGREAFF. The chain has TRBV19 and TRBJ1-1; weak D call: TRBD1 (5 bases). Per germline, CDR1 LNHDA and CDR2 SQIVND (reference sequence). Trimming left V 8 bases short and J 8 bases short, with 12 bases between. The CDR3 is 11 residues long.

The chain employs TRBV29-1 and TRBJ2-1; TRBD2 matches 13 bases. CDR3 size: 13 residues. V dropped 7 bases and J dropped 6; count of bases not matched to a gene: 3. Germline V CDR1 and CDR2: SQVTM, ANQGSEA. The CDR3 region has the DNA TGCAGCGGGACTAGCGGGAGAGTCAATGAGCAGTTCTTC. This codes for CSGTSGRVNEQFF.

V is TRBV5-1 and J is TRBJ2-1, with D possibly being TRBD1 (6 bases). The V end was cut by 2 bases, the J end by 7 bases, with 13 bases between. Per the germline V gene, CDR1 is SGHRS and CDR2 is YFSETQ. The length of the CDR3 is 14 residues. In nucleotides, the CDR3 is TGCGCCAGCAGCTTCCCTACAGGGCGAAATGAGCAGTTCTTC. This gives the protein CASSFPTGRNEQFF.

The chain is built from TRBV10-3 and TRBJ1-5, with D unclear. The length of the CDR3 is 13 residues. V shed 6 bases and J shed 4 bases, with 10 bases lying between them. Per the germline V gene, CDR1 is ENHRY and CDR2 is SYGVKD. The chain's CDR3 is CAISPAENQPQHF. CDR3 DNA: TGTGCCATCAGCCCAGCGGAAAATCAGCCCCAGCATTTT.

The chain links TRBV10-3 to TRBJ1-1, with D hard to call. Germline loops: CDR1 ENHRY, CDR2 SYGVKD. CDR3 size: 13 residues. V was cut by 2 bases and J by 4 bases, with 8 bases left in between. The CDR3 loop is CAISEHTSTEAFF. CDR3 in DNA: TGTGCCATCAGTGAGCACACCAGCACTGAAGCTTTCTTT.

The rearrangement uses TRBV7-8 and TRBJ2-7; 12 bases map to TRBD1. Germline lookup yields CDR1 SGHVS and CDR2 FQNEAQ. Trimming removed 5 bases from V and 5 bases from J; junction bases left unmatched: 7. This CDR3 spans 15 amino acids. The CDR3 coding sequence is TGTGCCAGCAGCACCGAGGGACAGGGGGCGCACGAGCAGTACTTC. Protein product: CASSTEGQGAHEQYF.

For this clone: Distinct nucleotide sequences in the sample also encode this CDR3. The CDR3 DNA follows: TGTGCCAGCAGCTTAGACAGGGGGTCCTACAATGAGCAGTTCTTC. Its protein is CASSLDRGSYNEQFF. The rearrangement links TRBV7-2 to TRBJ2-1; the match to TRBD1 covers 8 bases. There are 15 residues in the CDR3. Germline V CDR1 and CDR2: SGHTA, FQGNSA. J lost 1 base, V lost 1 base, and 0 bases had no gene match.

J is TRBJ2-3 and V is TRBV28; tentatively, D is TRBD1 (6 bases). This CDR3 is built from 13 residues. The germline V gene encodes CDR1 MDHEN and CDR2 SYDVKM. Trimming took off 7 bases at V and 3 bases at J, with 11 bases between the two ends. This CDR3 is CASKQQGTDTQYF. As DNA, the CDR3 is TGTGCCAGCAAACAACAGGGAACAGATACGCAGTATTTT.

The genes are TRBV10-2 and TRBJ2-7, with TRBD2 identical over 8 bases. Losses at the gene ends were 2 bases for V and 4 bases for J; bases not matched to a gene: 10. The CDR3 sequence is 16 residues long. Germline V gene data show CDR1 as WSHSY and CDR2 as SAAADI. The CDR3: CASSERRLALDYEQYF. CDR3 in DNA: TGCGCCAGCAGTGAGCGGAGACTAGCGCTGGATTACGAGCAGTACTTC.

The rearrangement uses TRBV11-2 and TRBJ1-2; D gene unclear. Germline V gene sequence: CDR1 SGHAT, CDR2 FQNNGV. V shed 3 bases and J shed 0 bases, with 11 bases lying between them. CDR3 length equals 15 residues. CDR3 sequence: CASSLERGANYGYTF. The CDR3 DNA sequence: TGTGCCAGCAGCTTGGAACGTGGAGCTAACTATGGCTACACCTTC.

The chain joins TRBV7-2 to TRBJ1-5, with a possible D match to TRBD1 (5 bases). This CDR3 region has 14 residues. Trimming took off 2 bases at V and 9 bases at J, with 14 bases between the two ends. CDR1 is SGHTA, CDR2 FQGNSA, per germline. CDR3 bases: TGTGCCAGCAGCTTAAAGAGGGGACTGGGGCCCCAGCATTTT. The encoded protein is CASSLKRGLGPQHF.

V gene TRBV27 combines with J gene TRBJ1-2; 7 nucleotides line up with TRBD1. The CDR3 extends over 15 amino acids. Per germline, CDR1 MNHEY and CDR2 SMNVEV (reference sequence). V dropped 6 bases and J dropped 7; count of bases not matched to a gene: 14. In DNA form, the CDR3 reads TGTGCCAGCAGCTACTACTCGACAGGGCGAGGTGGCTACACCTTC. This encodes CASSYYSTGRGGYTF.

The chain recombines TRBV5-1 with TRBJ1-5; 7 nucleotides line up with TRBD1. V lost 4 bases, J lost 5 bases, and 15 bases stayed unmatched. The CDR3 runs 17 residues. In germline, CDR1 is SGHRS, CDR2 YFSETQ. CDR3 nucleotide sequence: TGCGCCAGCAGCCCCCTCCCAAATGACAGGGTCGATCAGCCCCAGCATTTT. Translated: CASSPLPNDRVDQPQHF. The full variable domain, rest sourced from reference TRBV5-1 and TRBJ1-5, is KAGVTQTPRYLIKTRGQQVTLSCSPISGHRSVSWYQQTPGQGLQFLFEYFSETQRNKGNFPGRFSGRQFSNSRSEMNVSTLELGDSALYLCASSPLPNDRVDQPQHFGDGTRLSIL.

The genes are TRBV4-1 and TRBJ1-1; maybe TRBD1 (5 bases). This CDR3 region has 16 residues. Trimming removed 2 bases from V and 4 bases from J, with 17 bases in between. The V gene's germline CDR1 is MGHRA and CDR2 YSYEKL. The CDR3 protein is CASSQTLFPGGTEAFF. Here the CDR3 DNA reads TGCGCCAGCAGCCAAACTTTATTCCCCGGGGGCACTGAAGCTTTCTTT.

The chain has TRBV3-1 (or the pseudogene TRBV3-2) and TRBJ2-3; 10 nucleotides match TRBD1. The CDR3 loop spans 13 amino acids. With V trimmed by 4 bases and J by 5 bases, 0 bases remained unmatched. Germline V gene sequence: CDR1 LGHDT, CDR2 YNNKEL (reference sequence). The CDR3, as DNA: TGTGCCAGCAGCCGGACAGGGGGAGATACGCAGTATTTT. Amino acid sequence: CASSRTGGDTQYF.